A selection of T cell receptor beta chains follows, all from one sample in a study of T cell changes during pregnancy in multiple sclerosis. Here immunoSEQ multiplex PCR was the method, and the copy in TCRdb shows in-frame clones only, minus some. The sample has some 47,000 clones, roughly 96% seen once. The specimen was peripheral blood, collected in the second trimester of pregnancy. The source of these receptors is a female donor with multiple sclerosis, enrolled in a pregnancy study. The CDR3 runs from the conserved cysteine through the conserved F or W. Each record gives: J gene, clone size, V gene, CDR3 protein. Expanded clones are given a class, and other clones once, few, many or no size at all.

j_gene: TRBJ1-1; abundance: NA; v_gene: TRBV7-9; CDR3aa: CASSGPSFTEAFF
j_gene: TRBJ1-1; abundance: once; v_gene: TRBV7-9; CDR3aa: CASSMRGATTEAFF
j_gene: TRBJ1-5; abundance: NA; v_gene: TRBV10-3; CDR3aa: CAISEGQGIQQPQHF
j_gene: TRBJ2-1; abundance: NA; v_gene: TRBV7-6; CDR3aa: CASSFGGSYNEQFF
j_gene: TRBJ2-1; abundance: NA; v_gene: TRBV6-1; CDR3aa: CASSDYGTSGNYEQFF
j_gene: TRBJ2-7; abundance: NA; v_gene: TRBV30; CDR3aa: CAWSVASDSYEQYF
j_gene: TRBJ1-2; abundance: NA; v_gene: TRBV18; CDR3aa: CASSLYKDRVYGYTF
j_gene: TRBJ2-7; abundance: NA; v_gene: TRBV11-2; CDR3aa: CASSFGTPPYEQYF
j_gene: TRBJ2-2; abundance: NA; v_gene: TRBV7-3; CDR3aa: CASSAPRGPVFF
j_gene: TRBJ1-1; abundance: NA; v_gene: TRBV2; CDR3aa: CASGRSLVAEAFF
j_gene: TRBJ2-3; abundance: once; v_gene: TRBV7-3; CDR3aa: CASSEGTGRTDTQYF
j_gene: TRBJ2-7; abundance: NA; v_gene: TRBV9; CDR3aa: CASSVAWGGSYEQYF
j_gene: TRBJ1-1; abundance: NA; v_gene: TRBV9; CDR3aa: CARSQGEDEAFF
j_gene: TRBJ2-1; abundance: NA; v_gene: TRBV7-9; CDR3aa: CASSPEESSYNEQFF